This is a list of T cell receptor beta chains from one sample in a study of radiation and T cells in renal cell carcinoma. The data were produced by immunoSEQ multiplex PCR, yet TCRdb's version contains in-frame clones alone and is incomplete. The sample includes roughly 140,000 clones, approximately 88% of them seen just once. Here the sequenced sample was blood, taken from a patient whose treatment included radiotherapy and nephrectomy. These receptors were taken from a woman aged 45-65 years with renal cell carcinoma. Each CDR3 is given with its conserved first and last residue. The D gene is left open where the match is weak. Where a row states a size, it is once, few, many or the class of an expanded clone; other rows omit it.

D,J,V,size,length,DNA,CDR3
TRBD1,TRBJ1-2,TRBV6-1,NA,15,TGTGCCAGCAGCCTGGTACGACAGGGGGCTTCTGGCTACACCTTC,CASSLVRQGASGYTF
TRBD1,TRBJ2-7,TRBV5-5,NA,14,TGTGCCAGCAGAGCGACAGGGAGCTCCTACGAGCAGTACTTC,CASRATGSSYEQYF
NA,TRBJ1-1,TRBV29-1,few,12,TGCAGCGTTGAAGGGATAAACACTGAAGCTTTCTTT,CSVEGINTEAFF
NA,TRBJ2-3,TRBV5-1,NA,14,TGCGCCAGCTCAGATCAGGGGATGGCAGATACGCAGTATTTT,CASSDQGMADTQYF
NA,TRBJ1-1,TRBV15,NA,18,TGTGCCACCAGGGATCAGAAGGGTTTAACGAGGACGAACACTGAAGCTTTCTTT,CATRDQKGLTRTNTEAFF
TRBD1,TRBJ2-5,TRBV5-4,NA,13,TGTGCCAGCAGCTTGGACAGGGGGGAGACCCAGTACTTC,CASSLDRGETQYF
NA,TRBJ2-2,TRBV7-2,once,17,TGTGCCAGCAGCTTAGATAGCGGCAGTACTGTCACCGGGGAGCTGTTTTTT,CASSLDSGSTVTGELFF
NA,TRBJ2-7,TRBV6-5,once,14,TGTGCCAGCAGTTACTTACCGGCTTCCTACGAGCAGTACTTC,CASSYLPASYEQYF
TRBD1,TRBJ1-2,TRBV7-3,NA,12,TGTGCCAGCAGCGACAGGGAGGGTGGCTACACCTTC,CASSDREGGYTF
TRBD1,TRBJ1-1,TRBV18,NA,15,TGTGCCAGCTCACCAATCACAGGGGCCAACACTGAAGCTTTCTTT,CASSPITGANTEAFF
NA,TRBJ1-4,TRBV5-6,NA,14,TGTGCCAGCAGCCAGGACACGATTAATGAAAAACTGTTTTTT,CASSQDTINEKLFF
NA,TRBJ2-7,TRBV27,NA,15,TGTGCCAGTAAACCATGGGAGGGGGGGAACGTCGAGCAGTACTTC,CASKPWEGGNVEQYF
TRBD2,TRBJ2-3,TRBV30,once,16,TGTGCCTGGAGTGATGGACTAGCGGGGGCCGTGGATACGCAGTATTTT,CAWSDGLAGAVDTQYF
NA,TRBJ1-1,TRBV30,few,12,TGTGCCTGGAACAAGATGCACACTGAAGCTTTCTTT,CAWNKMHTEAFF
TRBD1,TRBJ1-2,TRBV7-9,NA,15,TGTGCCATCCAGGGGGGAGGTCGAGGAGCGTATGGCTACACCTTC,CAIQGGGRGAYGYTF
TRBD1,TRBJ1-2,TRBV30,NA,13,TGTGCCTGCAGGGGGGGACAGCACTATGGCTACACCTTC,CACRGGQHYGYTF
TRBD2,TRBJ2-5,TRBV10-1,few,16,TGCGCCAGCAGCCCGAGGATTAGCGGGCCTCAAGAGACCCAGTACTTC,CASSPRISGPQETQYF
NA,TRBJ2-7,TRBV6-6,few,15,TGTGCCAGCAGTCATAGCGGACAGACTACCTACGAGCAGTACTTC,CASSHSGQTTYEQYF
TRBD2,TRBJ2-1,TRBV5-1,NA,17,TGCGCCAGCAGCTGGCCCCGCGGGGGTAGCTCCTACAATGAGCAGTTCTTC,CASSWPRGGSSYNEQFF
NA,TRBJ2-5,TRBV15,NA,14,TGTGCCACCAGCAGGAACAGGAATCAAGAGACCCAGTACTTC,CATSRNRNQETQYF
TRBD1,TRBJ2-1,TRBV29-1,NA,12,TGCAGCGTCTTTAGACAGGGGAATGAGCAGTTCTTC,CSVFRQGNEQFF
NA,TRBJ2-7,TRBV6-5,NA,15,TGTGCCAGCAGTCATAGCGGACAGACTACCTACGAGCAGTACTTC,CASSHSGQTTYEQYF
NA,TRBJ1-5,TRBV21-1,once,16,TGTGCCAGCAGATTCCTGGAGGGGAGCAGCAATCAGCCCCAGCATTTT,CASRFLEGSSNQPQHF
NA,TRBJ1-4,TRBV6-6,NA,14,TGTGCCAGCAGCTCCCGGGGGGTTAATGAAAAACTGTTTTTT,CASSSRGVNEKLFF
TRBD1,TRBJ2-7,TRBV29-1,NA,11,TGCAGCGGGACAGGGGACTACGAGCAGTACTTC,CSGTGDYEQYF
NA,TRBJ1-1,TRBV6-5,NA,15,TGTGCCAGCAGGTATCGGGGTACCAAGGGGACTGAAGCTTTCTTT,CASRYRGTKGTEAFF
TRBD1,TRBJ2-7,TRBV5-1,NA,14,TGCGCCAGCAGCTCGGACAGGGGAGCCTACGAGCAGTACTTC,CASSSDRGAYEQYF
NA,TRBJ2-1,TRBV7-9,NA,14,TGTGCCAGCAGCTTAGGTTGGGCCTACAATGAGCAGTTCTTC,CASSLGWAYNEQFF
NA,TRBJ2-7,TRBV30,NA,11,TGTGCCTGGAGTCCCCAGTACGAGCAGTACTTC,CAWSPQYEQYF
TRBD1,TRBJ2-1,TRBV7-6,NA,17,TGTGCCAGCAGCTTAGTTGGGGACAGGGGAGCTTACAATGAGCAGTTCTTC,CASSLVGDRGAYNEQFF
NA,TRBJ1-2,TRBV4-3,NA,16,TGCGCCAGCAGCCTTTGGGGGCCCGGCCTCATCTATGGCTACACCTTC,CASSLWGPGLIYGYTF
NA,TRBJ1-5,TRBV6-1,NA,13,TGTGCCAGCAGCCAATGGGGCAATCAGCCCCAGCATTTT,CASSQWGNQPQHF
NA,TRBJ1-2,TRBV15,NA,12,TGTGCCACCAGAGGAGAGCAGTATGGCTACACCTTC,CATRGEQYGYTF
NA,TRBJ1-2,TRBV19,NA,14,TGTGCCAGTAGGGACAACGGGCGCGTCAGCCGCTACACCTTC,CASRDNGRVSRYTF
NA,TRBJ2-2,TRBV19,NA,15,TGTGCCAGTCTCAATGACCGATCGAACACCGGGGAGCTGTTTTTT,CASLNDRSNTGELFF
NA,TRBJ2-5,TRBV6-1,once,13,TGTGCCAGCAGACGCCGGGGCCAAGAGACCCAGTACTTC,CASRRRGQETQYF
NA,TRBJ1-1,TRBV19,NA,13,TGTGCCAGTAGTCGTACACTAGACACTGAAGCTTTCTTT,CASSRTLDTEAFF
NA,TRBJ2-1,TRBV7-3,few,14,TGTGCCAGCAGCTTATTGTTGGGGGCCGGTGAGCAGTTCTTC,CASSLLLGAGEQFF
TRBD1,TRBJ2-2,TRBV4-3,NA,16,TGCGCCAGCAGCCACATACCGGGACAGGGGGACGGGGAGCTGTTTTTT,CASSHIPGQGDGELFF
NA,TRBJ2-7,TRBV6-1,NA,15,TGTGCCAGCAGTGAATTCGGAGTAGGCCCCTACGAGCAGTACTTC,CASSEFGVGPYEQYF
NA,TRBJ1-1,TRBV6-1,NA,15,TGTGCCAGCAGTGAATTTATAACGATTGAGGCTGAAGCTTTCTTT,CASSEFITIEAEAFF
TRBD2,TRBJ2-1,TRBV4-1,NA,15,TGCGCCAGCAGCCAAGGTAGCGGGGGGGTAGAGGAGCAGTTCTTC,CASSQGSGGVEEQFF
NA,TRBJ2-7,TRBV29-1,once,12,TGCAGCGTTGGTGGGCCCCTAGGCGAGCAGTACTTC,CSVGGPLGEQYF
NA,TRBJ2-7,TRBV5-4,once,13,TGTGCCAGCAGCCTAGGTAGATCCTACGAGCAGTACTTC,CASSLGRSYEQYF
NA,TRBJ2-5,TRBV7-8,once,16,TGTGCCAGCAGCTTAGGTGTTCAAAGTAAACAAGAGACCCAGTACTTC,CASSLGVQSKQETQYF